This entry is about one T cell receptor beta chain. Its specificity is not known. These data come from a study of PD-1 blockade in mismatch repair-deficient tumors. Trimming took off 4 bases at V and 2 bases at J, with 12 bases between the two ends. Per the germline V gene, CDR1 is SQVTM and CDR2 is ANQGSEA. CDR3 length: 13 residues. Specified time point: 10-day in vitro stimulation with candidate neoantigen peptide 4. Cells were stimulated roughly eleven days with each of about 7 ELISpot-reactive neoantigens. Produced via immunoSEQ multiplex PCR; TCRdb's table is partial and in-frame only. This table holds around 14,000 clones, 84% found once.

The receptor comes from an adult with mismatch repair-deficient cancer. The material sequenced was cells cultured in vitro, taken from a patient treated with pembrolizumab. The chain has TRBV29-1 and TRBJ2-7, with a weak D call TRBD1 (5 bases). This CDR3 is CSVGGGTTYEQYF. CDR3 bases: TGCAGCGTTGGGGGCGGTACTACCTACGAGCAGTACTTC.